Following are 7 T cell receptor beta chains from one sample sequenced in a study of T cell repertoires in cytomegalovirus infection. The antigens of these receptors remain unknown. TCRdb independently ran MiXCR on the reads; one entry per CDR3 protein. The profile shows under 95,000 distinct CDR3 sequences, 45% to 50% of them singletons. The input for sequencing was CD8+ T cells from cultured PBMCs, taken from culture after CMV antigen stimulation. These receptors were taken from a human donor in good health (CMV status not recorded). Some clones in this sample may be carry-over from other donors' samples.

The rearrangement links TRBV15 to TRBJ2-5; D perhaps matches TRBD2 (5 bases). The CDR3 is 19 amino acids. Germline CDR1 LNHNV, CDR2 YYDKDF (reference sequence). V lost 3 bases to trimming and J lost 0 bases, with 23 bases between them. CDR3 DNA sequence: TGTGCCACCAGCAGGGACGGAGGAGTTATGTGGCAGTACCAAGAGACCCAGTACTTC. Encoded protein: CATSRDGGVMWQYQETQYF.

This clonotype was found a few times. The V and J genes are TRBV28 and TRBJ1-2; D is uncertain. Germline V gene lookup returns CDR1 MDHEN and CDR2 SYDVKM. V was pared by 2 bases and J by 4 bases, with 14 bases between. The CDR3 spans 15 residues. The CDR3 reads CASSLAGLRSYGYTF. The CDR3 DNA is TGTGCCAGCAGTTTAGCCGGCTTAAGGAGCTATGGCTACACCTTC.

This clonotype has more than one count but fewer than ten. V usage is TRBV27 and J usage is TRBJ2-7; D possibly corresponds to TRBD2 (5 bases). The germline gives CDR1 MNHEY, CDR2 SMNVEV (reference sequence). The CDR3 totals 14 residues. Trimming took off 6 bases at V and 6 bases at J, with 18 bases between the two ends. In nucleotides, the CDR3 is TGTGCCAGCAGACCGAGAGTACTAGTTCTCGAGCAGTACTTC. This codes for CASRPRVLVLEQYF.

This clonotype came up a few times. V is TRBV7-6 and J is TRBJ2-7; possibly TRBD1 for D (5 bases). V was cut by 1 base and J by 6 bases, with 19 bases left in between. Germline-derived CDR1 and CDR2 are SGHVS and FNYEAQ. This CDR3 region has 16 residues. In DNA form, the CDR3 reads TGTGCCAGCAGCTTAGGGTCCTCTCAGCTGGGGCGCGAGCAGTACTTC. It specifies CASSLGSSQLGREQYF.

The V and J genes are TRBV6-5 and TRBJ2-7, with D perhaps TRBD1 or TRBD2 (5 bases each). Trimming removed 1 base from V and 3 bases from J, with 31 bases in between. CDR1 is MNHEY, CDR2 SVGAGI, per germline. This CDR3 region has 21 residues. The chain's CDR3 is CASSYFPPGTPTKTSGYEQYF. The CDR3 coding sequence is TGTGCCAGCAGTTACTTCCCCCCCGGGACGCCAACAAAGACGAGCGGCTACGAGCAGTACTTC.

The sample holds a few counts of this clonotype. The V and J genes are TRBV7-9 and TRBJ2-2; possible D gene TRBD1, 6 bases. The CDR3 loop spans 15 amino acids. In germline, CDR1 is SEHNR, CDR2 FQNEAQ (reference sequence). The V gene lost 9 bases and the J gene lost 0 bases, with 14 bases spanning the gap. CDR3 bases: TGTGCCAGTCAGCAACAGGGAACGAACACCGGGGAGCTGTTTTTT. Encoded protein: CASQQQGTNTGELFF.

Only a few counts were recorded for this clonotype. V and J are TRBV7-6 and TRBJ1-4, with 9 bases aligning to TRBD1. Trimming cost V 7 bases and J 8 bases; bases outside gene matches: 5. The CDR3 extends over 13 amino acids. Germline assignment: CDR1 SGHVS and CDR2 FNYEAQ. CDR3 residues: CASTSGTGEKLFF. The CDR3 coding sequence is TGTGCCAGCACCTCCGGGACAGGGGAAAAACTGTTTTTT.